The clone carrying this T cell receptor (beta chain) has a count of ten or more. Trimming cost V 5 bases and J 2 bases, with 15 bases left between them. The CDR3 is 15 amino acids. The sample comes from a study of regulatory T cells in long-lasting Graves disease. As to time point: newly diagnosed GD, antithyroid drugs for less than 3 months. Preparation of the TCR library used RNA extracted from PBMCs. iRepertoire HTBI primers and Arm-PCR of CDR3 regions built TCR beta libraries. TCRdb reprocessed the multiplex PCR reads via MiXCR and lists one record per CDR3 protein. The table shows around 330,000 distinct CDR3 sequences, with 18% occurring only once.

Sequences were derived from peripheral blood mononuclear cells (PBMCs), sampled at new diagnosis, from a patient treated with antithyroid drugs. The TCR originated in a female donor with Graves disease. The chain employs TRBV12-3 or TRBV12-4 and TRBJ1-2; possible D gene TRBD1, 6 bases. The CDR3 is CASSDDGGSNYGYTF. In DNA form, the CDR3 reads TGTGCCAGCAGTGACGATGGGGGCTCCAACTATGGCTACACCTTC.